The 29 T cell receptor beta chains listed next were all sequenced from one sample in a study of STAT5B mutations in CD4+ large granular lymphocyte leukemia. Using immunoSEQ multiplex PCR, the repertoire was profiled, and TCRdb retains in-frame clones only, with some absent. This table holds 25,000 to 35,000 clones, around four fifths found once. Sequences were obtained from CD4+ T cells from blood buffy coats. The receptors were sampled from a human donor in good health.

This chain uses TRBV5-4 with TRBJ2-2; TRBD1 matches 12 bases. This CDR3 has 20 residues. CDR1 is SGHNT, CDR2 YYREEE, per germline (reference sequence). V was clipped by 0 bases and J by 2 bases; unmatched bases: 11. This chain's CDR3 is CASSLDPLGTGGQNTGELFF. The CDR3, as DNA: TGTGCCAGCAGCTTGGATCCACTTGGGACAGGGGGCCAAAACACCGGGGAGCTGTTTTTT.

This clone was counted once. This rearrangement joins TRBV11-3 to TRBJ2-2; either TRBD1 or TRBD2 may fit D (5 bases each). This CDR3 has 14 residues. CDR1 and CDR2 from the germline V gene are SGHNT and YENEEA. Trimming cost V 3 bases and J 5 bases, with 10 bases left between them. The CDR3 here is CASSFEGRTGELFF. The CDR3 DNA reads as TGTGCCAGCAGCTTCGAGGGGAGAACCGGGGAGCTGTTTTTT.

This clone was picked up one time. The chain links TRBV6-5 to TRBJ2-5, with 7 bases identical to TRBD2. V dropped 4 bases and J dropped 2; count of bases not matched to a gene: 10. The length of the CDR3 is 16 residues. From germline, CDR1 is MNHEY and CDR2 SVGAGI. CDR3 nucleotide sequence: TGTGCCAGCAGTTTCGGGGTCGGGGGGAGACAAGAGACCCAGTACTTC. Its translation: CASSFGVGGRQETQYF.

This sequence joins TRBV4-1 and TRBJ2-5; TRBD2 might be the D (6 bases). Between the trimmed V and J ends, which lost 1 base and 5 bases, there was a span of 11 bases. Germline CDR1 reads MGHRA; CDR2 reads YSYEKL. The CDR3 has 14 amino acids. CDR3 nucleotides: TGCGCCAGCAGCCAAGTTGTCCTAGCGGAGACCCAGTACTTC. This sequence encodes CASSQVVLAETQYF.

This sequence joins TRBV7-2 and TRBJ1-5, with 7 bases that match TRBD1. Trimming at V came to 5 bases and at J to 4 bases, leaving 5 bases not matched to a gene. Germline V lookup: CDR1 SGHTA, CDR2 FQGNSA. CDR3 length: 14 amino acids. CDR3 bases: TGTGCCAGCAGCCCACGGACAGGTAATCAGCCCCAGCATTTT. This encodes CASSPRTGNQPQHF.

The J gene is TRBJ1-2, the V gene TRBV29-1, with D possibly TRBD1 on 6 matching bases. Trimming took off 7 bases at V and 4 bases at J, with 16 bases between the two ends. Germline V lookup: CDR1 SQVTM, CDR2 ANQGSEA. The CDR3 sequence is 13 residues long. The CDR3 coding sequence is TGCAGCGCAACGAGAGGGGGGGTCTATGGCTACACCTTC. It translates to CSATRGGVYGYTF.

This clone was seen once. The V call is TRBV25-1, the J call TRBJ2-4; maybe TRBD2 (6 bases). The CDR3 runs to 14 residues. Germline-derived CDR1 and CDR2 are MGHDK and SYGVNS. Deletions cut 2 bases from V and 2 bases from J, with 7 bases between. CDR3 loop: CASSEAGSKNIQYF. In DNA form, the CDR3 reads TGTGCCAGCAGTGAAGCGGGGTCCAAAAACATTCAGTACTTC.

The CDR3 bases are TGTGCCAGCAGTGACAGTTACTATGGCTACACCTTC. Its protein product is CASSDSYYGYTF. This chain links TRBV6-1 with TRBJ1-2, with D uncertain. The V and J ends lost 3 bases and 3 bases respectively, with 5 bases between them. There are 12 residues in the CDR3. Looked up from germline, CDR1 is MNHNS and CDR2 is SASEGT.

This clone has more than one count but fewer than ten. This chain uses TRBV7-8 with TRBJ1-1; D possibly corresponds to TRBD1 (5 bases). Germline CDR1 and CDR2: SGHVS and FQNEAQ. The V end was cut by 2 bases, the J end by 0 bases, with 13 bases between. The CDR3 spans 16 residues. The CDR3 bases are TGTGCCAGCAGCTTACTATCTGGGACCGTGAACACTGAAGCTTTCTTT. This gives the protein CASSLLSGTVNTEAFF. The variable domain in full, with the rest retrieved from reference TRBV7-8 and TRBJ1-1, is GAGVSQSPRYKVAKRGQDVALRCDPISGHVSLFWYQQALGQGPEFLTYFQNEAQLDKSGLPSDRFFAERPEGSVSTLKIQRTQQEDSAVYLCASSLLSGTVNTEAFFGQGTRLTVV.

This clone was detected a few times. The CDR3 protein is CASRAGSYTEAFF. The CDR3 region has the DNA TGTGCCAGCAGGGCAGGGAGTTACACTGAAGCTTTCTTT. The V gene is TRBV2, the J gene TRBJ1-1; a weak D match, TRBD1 (5 bases). V gave up 6 bases and J gave up 3 bases, with 11 bases separating them. CDR1 is SNHLY, CDR2 FYNNEI, per germline. CDR3 length equals 13 residues.

The chain recombines TRBV4-1 with TRBJ1-5; 8 nucleotides match TRBD1. CDR1 and CDR2 from the germline V gene are MGHRA and YSYEKL. CDR3 length equals 16 residues. V lost 1 base, J lost 4 bases, and 6 bases stayed unmatched. The CDR3 sequence is CASSQAGGQGNQPQHF. CDR3 DNA sequence: TGCGCCAGCAGCCAAGCAGGGGGCCAAGGAAATCAGCCCCAGCATTTT.

V and J are TRBV7-2 and TRBJ1-3; 7 bases line up with TRBD1. The V segment lost 5 bases and the J segment 0 bases; nucleotides outside the gene matches: 7. CDR1 and CDR2 (germline): SGHTA, FQGNSA. This CDR3 region has 16 residues. Written as DNA, the CDR3 is TGTGCCAGCAGCGTTGGACAGGTCCTCTCTGGAAACACCATATATTTT. Protein product: CASSVGQVLSGNTIYF.

The J gene is TRBJ1-5, the V gene TRBV19; 7 positions match TRBD1. Germline lookup yields CDR1 LNHDA and CDR2 SQIVND (reference sequence). Trimming at V came to 3 bases and at J to 7 bases, leaving 6 bases not matched to a gene. The CDR3 runs 14 residues. CDR3 DNA sequence: TGTGCCAGTAGTATCGAGGGGGCAAGGCAGCCCCAGCATTTT. This sequence encodes CASSIEGARQPQHF.

V gene TRBV19 combines with J gene TRBJ1-5, with a possible D match to TRBD1 (5 bases). Trimming removed 3 bases from V and 0 bases from J, with 12 bases in between. This CDR3 is built from 16 residues. Germline loops: CDR1 LNHDA, CDR2 SQIVND (reference sequence). CDR3 sequence reads: CASSMRDGLSNQPQHF. Here the CDR3 DNA reads TGTGCCAGTAGTATGAGGGACGGACTTAGCAATCAGCCCCAGCATTTT.

The chain employs TRBV7-2 and TRBJ2-1, with 9 bases identical to TRBD2. V lost 1 base, J lost 9 bases, and 10 bases stayed unmatched. In germline, CDR1 is SGHTA, CDR2 FQGNSA. This CDR3 is 16 amino acids long. CDR3 in DNA: TGTGCCAGCAGCTTAGTGGCGGGGGGGCTTAGGGGTGAGCAGTTCTTC. Translation: CASSLVAGGLRGEQFF.

In its sample, this clone was seen a few times. CDR3 sequence: CASSLAKNTEAFF. Written as DNA, the CDR3 is TGCGCCAGCAGCTTGGCCAAAAACACTGAAGCTTTCTTT. This rearrangement joins TRBV5-1 to TRBJ1-1; D call uncertain. The CDR3 is 13 residues long. V was trimmed by 0 bases and J by 2 bases, leaving 5 bases between them. The germline V gene has CDR1 SGHRS and CDR2 YFSETQ. Filled out from reference TRBV5-1 and TRBJ1-1, the complete variable domain reads KAGVTQTPRYLIKTRGQQVTLSCSPISGHRSVSWYQQTPGQGLQFLFEYFSETQRNKGNFPGRFSGRQFSNSRSEMNVSTLELGDSALYLCASSLAKNTEAFFGQGTRLTVV.

The chain links TRBV6-1 to TRBJ1-1, with TRBD1 matching over 7 bases. Germline V gene lookup returns CDR1 MNHNS and CDR2 SASEGT. The junction had 4 bases not matched to a gene; V was cut back by 0 bases and J by 6 bases. This CDR3 contains 14 residues. CDR3: CASSEAGGGPEAFF. The CDR3 nucleotides read TGTGCCAGCAGTGAAGCAGGGGGCGGGCCTGAAGCTTTCTTT.

The V gene is TRBV5-1, the J gene TRBJ2-3; 8 positions agree with TRBD2. CDR3 length: 16 amino acids. The germline V gene has CDR1 SGHRS and CDR2 YFSETQ. The V segment lost 0 bases and the J segment 4 bases; nucleotides outside the gene matches: 7. The CDR3 loop is CASSLVEAGVPDTQYF. CDR3 in DNA: TGCGCCAGCAGCTTGGTAGAAGCGGGGGTCCCAGATACGCAGTATTTT.

The CDR3 here is CASSFHQGLAVNTGELFF. The DNA for the CDR3 is TGCGCCAGCAGTTTTCACCAGGGACTAGCGGTGAACACCGGGGAGCTGTTTTTT. The chain links TRBV5-1 to TRBJ2-2, with TRBD2 matching 11 bases. Germline-derived CDR1 and CDR2 are SGHRS and YFSETQ. V gave up 5 bases and J gave up 1 base; unmatched junction bases: 10. The CDR3 runs 18 residues.

J is TRBJ1-2 and V is TRBV2, with D hard to call. V dropped 3 bases and J dropped 7 bases, with 15 bases sitting between them. The CDR3 has 14 residues. Germline V CDR1 and CDR2: SNHLY, FYNNEI. CDR3: CASSEGPGLIGYTF. The CDR3 coding sequence is TGTGCCAGCAGTGAGGGCCCGGGGTTGATTGGCTACACCTTC.

This clone occurred a few times. The chain links TRBV19 to TRBJ1-2, with a weak D call TRBD1 (5 bases). The CDR3 loop spans 14 amino acids. Germline CDR1 and CDR2: LNHDA and SQIVND (reference sequence). V gave up 6 bases and J gave up 3 bases, with 14 bases separating them. The CDR3 bases are TGTGCCAGTAGGTCCCTCGTGGGGGACTATGGCTACACCTTC. Its protein product is CASRSLVGDYGYTF.

This chain joins TRBV12-5 and TRBJ1-2; D uncertain. The V gene lost 0 bases and the J gene lost 7 bases, with 12 bases spanning the gap. Germline V gene data show CDR1 as LGHNT and CDR2 as FRNRAP. This CDR3 spans 14 amino acids. CDR3 bases: TGTGCTAGTGGTTTGGTAACGAGGGTCCGTGGCTACACCTTC. It specifies CASGLVTRVRGYTF.

The gene calls are TRBV7-9 and TRBJ2-3; tentative D call: TRBD1 (5 bases). The CDR3 sequence is 15 residues long. V lost 5 bases and J lost 0, with 12 bases in between. The germline CDR1 and CDR2 sequences are SEHNR and FQNEAQ (reference sequence). The CDR3 loop reads CASSQTATSTDTQYF. CDR3 coding DNA: TGTGCCAGCAGCCAGACAGCCACTAGCACAGATACGCAGTATTTT.

The chain recombines TRBV18 with TRBJ1-2; 12 positions agree with TRBD1. Germline V gene sequence: CDR1 KGHSH, CDR2 LQKENI. V was clipped by 5 bases and J by 1 base; unmatched bases: 14. CDR3 length: 19 residues. The chain's CDR3 is CASSLRRGTGGYFNYGYTF. The DNA for the CDR3 is TGTGCCAGCTCATTACGTCGGGGGACAGGGGGCTATTTTAACTATGGCTACACCTTC.

This chain joins TRBV12-5 and TRBJ2-2, with 11 bases identical to TRBD2. CDR1 is LGHNT and CDR2 is FRNRAP in the germline V gene. The length of the CDR3 is 17 residues. V shed 2 bases and J 4 bases; nucleotides not matched to a gene: 6. The CDR3 DNA follows: TGTGCTAGTGGTTTGATAGCGGGGGGGCCGGGCACCGGGGAGCTGTTTTTT. Translating gives CASGLIAGGPGTGELFF.

The chain carries TRBV7-2 and TRBJ1-2, with 11 positions matching TRBD1. V shed 6 bases and J 2 bases; nucleotides not matched to a gene: 14. Germline-derived CDR1 and CDR2 are SGHTA and FQGNSA. This CDR3 has 18 amino acids. The CDR3 sequence is CASSGGTGGALRNYGYTF. The CDR3 bases are TGTGCCAGCAGTGGGGGGACAGGGGGTGCATTGAGAAACTATGGCTACACCTTC.

The chain is built from TRBV16 and TRBJ2-1, with D tentatively TRBD2 (6 bases). Trimming took 0 bases from V and 6 from J, leaving 12 bases between them. Germline loops: CDR1 KGHSY, CDR2 FQNENV. The CDR3 has 15 residues. In DNA form, the CDR3 reads TGTGCCAGCAGCCAATCGTGGGGAGGAGGCAATGAGCAGTTCTTC. Its translation: CASSQSWGGGNEQFF.

The gene calls are TRBV7-2 and TRBJ1-1; D remains unclear. Per the germline V gene, CDR1 is SGHTA and CDR2 is FQGNSA. This CDR3 is 14 amino acids long. V lost 3 bases, J lost 0 bases, and 8 bases lay in between. The CDR3: CASSFGMLNTEAFF. The CDR3, as DNA: TGTGCCAGCAGCTTTGGGATGCTGAACACTGAAGCTTTCTTT.

This chain connects TRBV9 to TRBJ2-5; TRBD1 matches at 9 bases. The CDR3 consists of 13 residues. Germline values: CDR1 SGDLS, CDR2 YYNGEE. Germline trimming cut 3 bases from V and 5 bases from J; bases unmatched to any gene: 2. The CDR3 DNA reads as TGTGCCAGCAGCGACGGGACAGGGGAGACCCAGTACTTC. Translation gives CASSDGTGETQYF.